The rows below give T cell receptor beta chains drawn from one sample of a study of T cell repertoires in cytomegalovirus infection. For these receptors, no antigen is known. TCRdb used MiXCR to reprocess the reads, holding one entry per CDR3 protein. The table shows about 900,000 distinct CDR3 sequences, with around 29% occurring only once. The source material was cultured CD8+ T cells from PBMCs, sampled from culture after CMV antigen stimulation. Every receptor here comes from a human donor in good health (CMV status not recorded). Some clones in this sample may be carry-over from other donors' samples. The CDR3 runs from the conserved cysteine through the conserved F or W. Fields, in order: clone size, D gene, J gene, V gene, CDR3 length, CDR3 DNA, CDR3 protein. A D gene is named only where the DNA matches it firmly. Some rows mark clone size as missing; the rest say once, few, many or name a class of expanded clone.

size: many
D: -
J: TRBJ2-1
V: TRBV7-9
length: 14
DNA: TGTGCCAGCAGCTTTCCAGGGGTCTACAATGAGCAGTTCTTC
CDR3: CASSFPGVYNEQFF

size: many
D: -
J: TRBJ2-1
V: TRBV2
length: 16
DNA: TGTGCCAGCATCCCCGGGAACAGTCGCTCCTACAATGAGCAGTTCTTC
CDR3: CASIPGNSRSYNEQFF

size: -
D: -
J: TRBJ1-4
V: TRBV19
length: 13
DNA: TGTGCCAGTAGTTTTGACCTACATGAAAAACTGTTTTTT
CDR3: CASSFDLHEKLFF

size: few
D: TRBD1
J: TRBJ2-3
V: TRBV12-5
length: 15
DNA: TGTGCTAGTGGTTTGGGACAGGGTAGCCCAGATACGCAGTATTTT
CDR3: CASGLGQGSPDTQYF

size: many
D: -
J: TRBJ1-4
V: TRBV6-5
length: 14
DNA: TGTGCCAGCAGTCGGGACGGCTTTCGGGAAAAACTGTTTTTT
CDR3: CASSRDGFREKLFF

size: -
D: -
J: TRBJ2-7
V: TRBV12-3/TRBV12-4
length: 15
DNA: TGTGCCAGCAGCCAAAAGGTACAGGGATACTACGAGCAGTACTTC
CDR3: CASSQKVQGYYEQYF

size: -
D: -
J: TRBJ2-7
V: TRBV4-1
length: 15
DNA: TGCGCCAGCAGCCAAGATTACCAGATCTCCTACGAGCAGTACTTC
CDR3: CASSQDYQISYEQYF

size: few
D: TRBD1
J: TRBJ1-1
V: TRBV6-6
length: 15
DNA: TGTGCCAGCAATTCCTGGGACAGGGGGTCCACTGAAGCTTTCTTT
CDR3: CASNSWDRGSTEAFF

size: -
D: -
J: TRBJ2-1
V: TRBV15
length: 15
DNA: TGTGCCACCAGCAGAGGGGTGAGCGGATACAATGAGCAGTTCTTC
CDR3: CATSRGVSGYNEQFF

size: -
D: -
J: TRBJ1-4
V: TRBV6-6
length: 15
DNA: TGTGCCAGCAGTCCCCTACAGGGATCTAATGAAAAACTGTTTTTT
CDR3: CASSPLQGSNEKLFF

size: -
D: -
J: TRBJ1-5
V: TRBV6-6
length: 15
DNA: TGTGCCAGCAGTACAGACGGAGATAGCAATCAGCCCCAGCATTTT
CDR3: CASSTDGDSNQPQHF

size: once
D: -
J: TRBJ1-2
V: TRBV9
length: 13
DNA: TGTGCCAGCAGCCCACCGGGGGCGCAGGGCTACACCTTC
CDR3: CASSPPGAQGYTF

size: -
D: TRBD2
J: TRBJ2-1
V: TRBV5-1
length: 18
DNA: TGCGCCAGCAGCTTAGGGAGCGGGGGGCCCTATCCCTACAATGAGCAGTTCTTC
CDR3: CASSLGSGGPYPYNEQFF

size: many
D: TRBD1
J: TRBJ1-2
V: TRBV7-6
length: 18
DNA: TGTGCCAGCAGCTTAGAGCCAGAGGACAGGGATCCGGTTGGTGGCTACACCTTC
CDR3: CASSLEPEDRDPVGGYTF

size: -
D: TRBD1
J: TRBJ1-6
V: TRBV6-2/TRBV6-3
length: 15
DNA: TGTGCCAGCAGTTATCTGGAGGACAGGGTTTCACCCCTCCACTTT
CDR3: CASSYLEDRVSPLHF

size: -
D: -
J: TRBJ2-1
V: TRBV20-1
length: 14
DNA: TGCAGTGCTAGAGATTCTCAGGGGGGCAATGAGCAGTTCTTC
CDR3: CSARDSQGGNEQFF

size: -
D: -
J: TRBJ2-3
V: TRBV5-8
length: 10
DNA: TGTGCCAGCAGAAAGGGGGGCAACACTTTT
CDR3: CASRKGGNTF

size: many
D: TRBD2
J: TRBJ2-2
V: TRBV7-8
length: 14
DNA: TGTGCCAGCAGGAGCGGGGTGAACACCGGGGAGCTGTTTTTT
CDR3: CASRSGVNTGELFF

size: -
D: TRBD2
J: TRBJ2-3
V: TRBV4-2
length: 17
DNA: TGTGTCAGCAGCCAAGAAGGGGCTAGCGGGGCAACAGATACACAGTATTTT
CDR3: CVSSQEGASGATDTQYF

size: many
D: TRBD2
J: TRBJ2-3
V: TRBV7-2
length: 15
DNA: TGTGCCAGCAGCTTGGGGACTAGCGACACAGATACGCAGTATTTT
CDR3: CASSLGTSDTDTQYF

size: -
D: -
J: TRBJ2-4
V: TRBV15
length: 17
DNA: TGTGCCACCAGCGACCAAGTCATCAGAGTAGCCAAAAACATTCAGTACTTC
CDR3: CATSDQVIRVAKNIQYF

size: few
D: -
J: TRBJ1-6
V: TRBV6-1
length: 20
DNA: TGTGCCAGCAGTGAAGCCTCGTCGGGGTTCCCCCGGGTCGGAAATTCACCCCTCCACTTT
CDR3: CASSEASSGFPRVGNSPLHF

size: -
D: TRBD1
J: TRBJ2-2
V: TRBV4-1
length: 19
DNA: TGCGCCAGCAGCCAAGGCCCTAATCTACAGGGGGCGAACACCGGGGAGCTGTTTTTT
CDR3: CASSQGPNLQGANTGELFF

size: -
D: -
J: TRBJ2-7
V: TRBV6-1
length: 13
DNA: TGTGCCAGCAGTGAAGAGCGGTACTACGAGCAGTACTTC
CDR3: CASSEERYYEQYF

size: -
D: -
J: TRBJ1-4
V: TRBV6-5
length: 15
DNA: TGTGCCAGCAGTTTCTTGGGCAGCCGGAATGAAAAACTGTTTTTT
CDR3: CASSFLGSRNEKLFF

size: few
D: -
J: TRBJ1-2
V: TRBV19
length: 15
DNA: TGTGCCAGTAGTATCCAGCCGCGAGCTAACTATGGCTACACCTTC
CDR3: CASSIQPRANYGYTF

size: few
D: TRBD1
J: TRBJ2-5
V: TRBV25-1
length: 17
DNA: TGTGCCAGCAGTGATCCCCCAACGACAGGGGGCCAAGAGACCCAGTACTTC
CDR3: CASSDPPTTGGQETQYF

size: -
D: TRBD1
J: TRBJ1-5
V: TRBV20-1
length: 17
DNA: TGCAGTGCTAGAAAAGGGGATCAGACAGGGACATCCCAGCCCCAGCATTTT
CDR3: CSARKGDQTGTSQPQHF

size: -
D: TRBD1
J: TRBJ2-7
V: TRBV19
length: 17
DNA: TGTGCCAGTAGCCTCTCCTTTTCCGGGACAGGGCCCTACGAGCAGTACTTC
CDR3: CASSLSFSGTGPYEQYF

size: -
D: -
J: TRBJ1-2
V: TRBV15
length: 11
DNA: TGTGCCACCAGCACGGTGGGCGGCTACACCTTC
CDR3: CATSTVGGYTF

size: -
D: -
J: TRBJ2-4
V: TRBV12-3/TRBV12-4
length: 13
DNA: TGTGCCAGCAGTTTACCGGGGGAAAACATTCAGTACTTC
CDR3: CASSLPGENIQYF

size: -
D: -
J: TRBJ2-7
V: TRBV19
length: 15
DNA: TGTGCCAGTAGTATTTACGCAGAACACTCCTACGAGCAGTACTTC
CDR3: CASSIYAEHSYEQYF

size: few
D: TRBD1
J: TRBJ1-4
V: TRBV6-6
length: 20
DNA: TGTGCCAGCAGTTATCTCCGAATTCCCAGGGGGGAAAGGGCTAATGAAAAACTGTTTTTT
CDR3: CASSYLRIPRGERANEKLFF

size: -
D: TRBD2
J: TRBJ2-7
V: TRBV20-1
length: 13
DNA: TGCAGTGCCCCTAGCTCGGGGGGGAGTGAGCAGTACTTC
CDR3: CSAPSSGGSEQYF

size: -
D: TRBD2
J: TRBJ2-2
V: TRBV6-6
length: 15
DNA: TGTGCCAACATCCTGTTTAGCGGGGGGGCCGGGGAGCTGTTTTTT
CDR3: CANILFSGGAGELFF

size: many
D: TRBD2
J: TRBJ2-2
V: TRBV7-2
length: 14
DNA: TGTGCCAGCAGCGCGGGACTATTTCCCGGGGAGCTGTTTTTT
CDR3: CASSAGLFPGELFF

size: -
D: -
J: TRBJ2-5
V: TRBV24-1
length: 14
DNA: TGTGCCACCGTATACCGGGACCCTCAAGAGACCCAGTACTTC
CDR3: CATVYRDPQETQYF

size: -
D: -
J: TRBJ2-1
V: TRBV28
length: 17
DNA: TGTGCCAGCAGTTCCCTGGGAGGTGGACAATCGGACGATGAGCAGTTCTTC
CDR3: CASSSLGGGQSDDEQFF

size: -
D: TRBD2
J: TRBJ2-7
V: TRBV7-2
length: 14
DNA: TGTGCCAGCAGCCTTGGACTAGCGGTCTACGAGCAGTACTTC
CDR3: CASSLGLAVYEQYF

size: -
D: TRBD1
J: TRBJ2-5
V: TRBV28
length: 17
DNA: TGTGCCAGCAGTTTATGGGGGGGGGACAGGGATCAAGAGACCCAGTACTTC
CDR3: CASSLWGGDRDQETQYF

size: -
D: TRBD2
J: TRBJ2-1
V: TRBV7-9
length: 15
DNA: TGTGCCAGCAGCGCTAGCGGGGGCTCGGTCAATGAGCAGTTCTTC
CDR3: CASSASGGSVNEQFF

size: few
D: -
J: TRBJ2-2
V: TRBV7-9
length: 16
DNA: TGTGCCAGCAGCTTACCGGCCAGCTGGAACACCGGGGAGCTGTTTTTT
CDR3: CASSLPASWNTGELFF

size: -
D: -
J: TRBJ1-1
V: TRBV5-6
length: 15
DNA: TGTGCCAGCAGCTTCACAGACAGGTTGAACACTGAAGCTTTCTTT
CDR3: CASSFTDRLNTEAFF

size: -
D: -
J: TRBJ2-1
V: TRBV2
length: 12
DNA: TGTGCCAGCAACCCGGGGGACAATGAGCAGTTCTTC
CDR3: CASNPGDNEQFF

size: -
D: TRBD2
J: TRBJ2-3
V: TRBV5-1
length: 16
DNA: TGCGCCAGCAGCTTCATAAGCGGGGGGGTGGAAGATACGCAGTATTTT
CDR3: CASSFISGGVEDTQYF

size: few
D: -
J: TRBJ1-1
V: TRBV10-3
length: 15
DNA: TGTGCCATCAGTGGAAATCCGACGGATAACACTGAAGCTTTCTTT
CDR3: CAISGNPTDNTEAFF

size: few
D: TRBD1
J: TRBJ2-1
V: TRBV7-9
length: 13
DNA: TGTGCCAGCAGTTTACAGGGGAACGATGAGCAGTTCTTC
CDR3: CASSLQGNDEQFF

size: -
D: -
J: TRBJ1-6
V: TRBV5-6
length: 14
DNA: TGTGCCAGCAGCACGGGACGGCCGAATTCACCCCTCCACTTT
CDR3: CASSTGRPNSPLHF

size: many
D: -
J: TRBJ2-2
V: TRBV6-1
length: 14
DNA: TGTGCCAGCACCCAAACCCTGCCCCCGGGGGAGCTGTTTTTT
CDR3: CASTQTLPPGELFF

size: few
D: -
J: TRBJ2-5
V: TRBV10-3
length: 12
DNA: TGTGCCATCAGTGACGGACAAGAGACCCAGTACTTC
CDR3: CAISDGQETQYF

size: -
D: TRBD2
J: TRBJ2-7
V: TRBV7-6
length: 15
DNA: TGTGCCAGCAGTCTTGGGGGGGGAACGTTCAACGCGCAGTACTTC
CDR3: CASSLGGGTFNAQYF

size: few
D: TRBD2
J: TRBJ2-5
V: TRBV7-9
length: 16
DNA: TGTGCCAGCAGCCTTTGGCTAGCGGGTCTTCAAGAGACCCAGTACTTC
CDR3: CASSLWLAGLQETQYF

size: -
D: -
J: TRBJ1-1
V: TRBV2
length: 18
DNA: TGTGCCAGCAGTGAAGCTTTATTTTTGGGGGGCCTGAACACTGAAGCTTTCTTT
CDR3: CASSEALFLGGLNTEAFF

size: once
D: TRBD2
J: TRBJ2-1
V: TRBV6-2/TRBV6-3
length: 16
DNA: TGTGCCAGCAGTTACTCGGGGGGGACTCTTTCATATGAGCAGTTCTTC
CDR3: CASSYSGGTLSYEQFF

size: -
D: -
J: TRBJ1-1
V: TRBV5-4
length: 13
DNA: TGTGCCAGCACCGGGGACACATACACTGAAGCTTTCTTT
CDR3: CASTGDTYTEAFF

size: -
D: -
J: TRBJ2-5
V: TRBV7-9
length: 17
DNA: TGTGCCAGCAGCGGGAGCCCCCGACTTTGGTACCAAGAGACCCAGTACTTC
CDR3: CASSGSPRLWYQETQYF

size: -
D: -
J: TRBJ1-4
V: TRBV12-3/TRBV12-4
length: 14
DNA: TGTGCCAGCAGCAAGACAGGCCCCTGGGGTCAACTGTTTTTT
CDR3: CASSKTGPWGQLFF

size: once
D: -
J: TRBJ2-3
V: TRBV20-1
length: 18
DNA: TGCAGTGCTAGAGTCGCCCTGAGAGTGGCAGGGAAACCAGATACGCAGTATTTT
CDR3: CSARVALRVAGKPDTQYF

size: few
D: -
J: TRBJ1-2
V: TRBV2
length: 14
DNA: TGTGCCAGCAGTGAACCAGACTTTAACTATGGCTACACCTTC
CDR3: CASSEPDFNYGYTF

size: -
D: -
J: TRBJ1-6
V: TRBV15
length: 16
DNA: TGTGCCACCAGCAGAGATGAGGGGACCCTAAATTCACCCCTCCACTTT
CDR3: CATSRDEGTLNSPLHF